The next 18 T cell receptor beta chains were all read from a single sample in a study of blood T cell repertoires in COVID-19. Repertoires were generated with immunoSEQ multiplex PCR, while TCRdb's copy carries only in-frame clones and drops some. The table lists 120,000 to 150,000 clones, approximately 89% of them singletons, with around 1.5% in the top ten. Material for sequencing was peripheral blood. These receptors all come from a human donor in a cohort sampled during active COVID-19.

This clone was seen once. The chain carries TRBV12-3 or TRBV12-4 and TRBJ1-2, with D unresolved. The ends were cut back, 1 base at V and 8 bases at J, with 11 bases in the middle. The length of the CDR3 is 13 residues. DNA of the CDR3: TGTGCCAGCAGTTTAGAAGGAGCGCAGGGCTACACCTTC. It translates to CASSLEGAQGYTF.

The genes are TRBV10-2 and TRBJ2-3; 9 bases fit TRBD2. V was clipped by 4 bases and J by 2 bases; unmatched bases: 10. The CDR3 has 17 residues. Germline CDR1 WSHSY, CDR2 SAAADI. This chain's CDR3 is CASSGWALAGNTDTQYF. Written as DNA, the CDR3 is TGCGCCAGCAGTGGCTGGGCTCTAGCGGGGAACACAGATACGCAGTATTTT.

This chain joins TRBV30 and TRBJ2-1, with 10 bases fitting TRBD1. The CDR3 length is 13 residues. Trimming cost V 7 bases and J 9 bases; bases outside gene matches: 9. Germline assignment: CDR1 GTSNPN and CDR2 SVGIG (reference sequence). CDR3 in amino acids: CASKGTGDFEQFF. CDR3 nucleotides: TGTGCCTCGAAAGGGACAGGGGATTTTGAGCAGTTCTTC.

The J gene is TRBJ1-1, the V gene TRBV11-2; no firm D call. This CDR3 has 13 residues. Trimming removed 5 bases at V and 1 base at J, with 8 bases between. CDR1 and CDR2 (germline): SGHAT, FQNNGV. The CDR3 bases are TGTGCCAGCAGCACCTCAGGGAACACTGAAGCTTTCTTT. This codes for CASSTSGNTEAFF.

This clone was picked up a small number of times. J is TRBJ1-6 and V is TRBV3-1 (or the pseudogene TRBV3-2); 9 bases match TRBD1. The V gene's germline CDR1 is LGHDT and CDR2 YNNKEL (reference sequence). CDR3 length equals 15 residues. V shed 4 bases and J 8 bases; nucleotides not matched to a gene: 6. The CDR3 DNA reads as TGTGCCAGCAGCCTCCGACAGGGGGTCGATTCACCCCTCCACTTT. This encodes CASSLRQGVDSPLHF.

This clone was seen a handful of times. The rearrangement uses TRBV3-1 (or the pseudogene TRBV3-2) and TRBJ2-2; D uncertain. Germline CDR1 and CDR2: LGHDT and YNNKEL (reference sequence). There are 13 residues in the CDR3. V dropped 6 bases and J dropped 0 bases, with 5 bases sitting between them. The CDR3 protein is CASSRSNTGELFF. As DNA, the CDR3 is TGTGCCAGCAGTCGTTCGAACACCGGGGAGCTGTTTTTT.

The chain uses TRBV21-1 and TRBJ2-1; TRBD2 was called by the table and not checked on the DNA. TRBV21-1 is tagged as a pseudogene. There are 16 residues in the CDR3. The CDR3, as DNA: TGTGCCAGCAGCAACCCTAGCGGGGGGGCAGGGGATGAGCAGTTCTTC. This gives the protein CASSNPSGGAGDEQFF.

This chain connects TRBV5-1 to TRBJ1-1, with D perhaps TRBD1 (6 bases). Germline V lookup: CDR1 SGHRS, CDR2 YFSETQ. The CDR3 totals 13 residues. The V and J ends lost 1 base and 7 bases respectively, with 11 bases between them. For the CDR3, the DNA is TGCGCCAGCAGCTTGCAGGGGCCAAATGAAGCTTTCTTT. The encoded protein is CASSLQGPNEAFF.

This rearrangement joins TRBV10-2 to TRBJ1-1; TRBD1 aligns across 7 bases. The V segment lost 10 bases and the J segment 1 base; nucleotides outside the gene matches: 9. CDR1 WSHSY and CDR2 SAAADI come from the germline V gene. The CDR3 runs to 14 residues. The CDR3 DNA is TGCGCCACCAAGGGACAGACTGAGAACACTGAAGCTTTCTTT. This translates into CATKGQTENTEAFF.

The chain has TRBV10-3 and TRBJ2-3, with 9 bases identical to TRBD2. After removal of 8 bases from V and 5 bases from J, the junction contained 8 bases not matched to a gene. Germline CDR1 reads ENHRY; CDR2 reads SYGVKD. This CDR3 is built from 14 residues. The CDR3 nucleotides read TGTGCCATCGGCGGGGGGGGAGATATAGATACGCAGTATTTT. This codes for CAIGGGGDIDTQYF.

This chain joins TRBV2 and TRBJ2-5; maybe TRBD2 (5 bases). Germline values: CDR1 SNHLY, CDR2 FYNNEI. This CDR3 spans 15 amino acids. Trimming shortened V by 4 bases and J by 1 base, and 13 bases separated the two germline ends. CDR3: CASSGPWGAQETQYF. CDR3 in DNA: TGTGCCAGCAGTGGTCCATGGGGAGCCCAAGAGACCCAGTACTTC.

This clone was seen only a few times. The V call is TRBV5-8, the J call TRBJ1-5; D gene unclear. The CDR3 sequence is 13 residues long. V was shortened by 5 bases and J by 2 bases, with 8 bases between the two germline ends. Germline assignment: CDR1 SGHTS and CDR2 YDEGEE. This chain's CDR3 is CASRLLGNQPQHF. Written as DNA, the CDR3 is TGTGCCAGCAGGCTACTGGGCAATCAGCCCCAGCATTTT.

This clone was observed a single time. The gene calls are TRBV7-6 and TRBJ1-1, with D tentatively TRBD1 (5 bases). CDR3 length: 15 amino acids. V lost 6 bases and J 0 bases, leaving 14 bases between the germline ends. The germline CDR1 and CDR2 sequences are SGHVS and FNYEAQ. The CDR3 coding sequence is TGTGCCAGCAGTTTGGGGGGACCAATGAACACTGAAGCTTTCTTT. Translated: CASSLGGPMNTEAFF.

In its sample, this clone was seen once. The chain has TRBV4-1 and TRBJ1-6; 7 bases are shared with TRBD1. CDR3 size: 17 residues. The junction had 8 bases not matched to a gene; V was cut back by 3 bases and J by 3 bases. CDR1 MGHRA and CDR2 YSYEKL come from the germline V gene. The CDR3 DNA sequence: TGCGCCAGCAGCCAGAGGACAGGACCCAACTATAATTCACCCCTCCACTTT. It is translated as CASSQRTGPNYNSPLHF.

The V and J genes are TRBV6-5 and TRBJ2-2; TRBD1 agrees at 12 bases. The V gene's germline CDR1 is MNHEY and CDR2 SVGAGI. Trimming removed 6 bases from V and 6 bases from J; junction bases left unmatched: 5. The CDR3 runs to 15 residues. CDR3 DNA sequence: TGTGCCAGCAGCCGGGACAGGGGGCTCCCCGGGGAGCTGTTTTTT. Its protein is CASSRDRGLPGELFF.

In its sample, this clone was seen many times. The V call is TRBV4-1, the J call TRBJ2-1, with TRBD2 identical over 12 bases. The CDR3 spans 15 residues. The germline gives CDR1 MGHRA, CDR2 YSYEKL. Losses at the gene ends were 6 bases for V and 7 bases for J; bases not matched to a gene: 7. The CDR3 sequence: CASSLLAGGRNEQFF. CDR3 coding DNA: TGCGCCAGCAGTCTACTAGCGGGGGGTCGAAATGAGCAGTTCTTC.

The V call is TRBV7-9, the J call TRBJ1-2; the D is unclear. V lost 2 bases and J lost 3, with 10 bases in between. Germline CDR1 SEHNR, CDR2 FQNEAQ (reference sequence). This CDR3 is 14 amino acids long. CDR3 protein: CASSLLAVDYGYTF. The CDR3 DNA reads as TGTGCCAGCAGCTTATTGGCAGTTGACTATGGCTACACCTTC.

The chain combines TRBV15 with TRBJ1-2, with D perhaps matching TRBD1 (6 bases). The CDR3 spans 12 residues. V lost 4 bases to trimming and J lost 8 bases, with 11 bases between them. Germline values: CDR1 LNHNV, CDR2 YYDKDF (reference sequence). The CDR3, as DNA: TGTGCCACCAGCACCACAGGGAACGGCTACACCTTC. Translation gives CATSTTGNGYTF.